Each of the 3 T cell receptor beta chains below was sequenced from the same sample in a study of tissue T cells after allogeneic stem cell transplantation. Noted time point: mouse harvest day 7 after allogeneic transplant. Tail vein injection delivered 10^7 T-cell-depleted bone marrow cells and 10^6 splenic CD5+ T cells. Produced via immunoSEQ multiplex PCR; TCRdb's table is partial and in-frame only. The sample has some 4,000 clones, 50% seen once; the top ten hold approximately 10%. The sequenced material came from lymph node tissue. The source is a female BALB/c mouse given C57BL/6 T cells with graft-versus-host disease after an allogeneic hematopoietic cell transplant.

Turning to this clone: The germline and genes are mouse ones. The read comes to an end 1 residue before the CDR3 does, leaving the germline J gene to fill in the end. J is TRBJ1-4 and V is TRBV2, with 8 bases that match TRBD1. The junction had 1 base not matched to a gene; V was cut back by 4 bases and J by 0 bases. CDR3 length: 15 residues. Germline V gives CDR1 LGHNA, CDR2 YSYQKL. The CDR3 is CASSRDRISNERLFF. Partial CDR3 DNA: TGTGCCAGCAGCCGGGACAGGATTTCCAACGAAAGATTATTT.

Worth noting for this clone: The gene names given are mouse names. The sequenced part of the CDR3 DNA is TGTGCCAGCAGCCCAACAGGGGACGGAAATACGCTCTAT. Its translation: CASSPTGDGNTLY. The CDR3 in its entirety is CASSPTGDGNTLYF. The genes are TRBV26 and TRBJ1-3, with 7 bases aligning to TRBD1. The CDR3 extends 1 residue past the end of the read, so its final part is completed from the germline J gene. J gave up 4 bases and V 6 bases, and 6 bases lay outside the gene matches. This CDR3 is 14 amino acids long. CDR1 is KGHPV and CDR2 is FQNQEV in the germline V gene (reference sequence). Full variable domain (outside the CDR3, taken from reference TRBV26 and TRBJ1-3): NSKVIQTPRYLVKGQGQKAKMRCIPEKGHPVVFWYQQNKNNEFKFLINFQNQEVLQQIDMTEKRFSAECPSNSPCSLEIQSSEAGDSALYLCASSPTGDGNTLYFGEGSRLIVV.

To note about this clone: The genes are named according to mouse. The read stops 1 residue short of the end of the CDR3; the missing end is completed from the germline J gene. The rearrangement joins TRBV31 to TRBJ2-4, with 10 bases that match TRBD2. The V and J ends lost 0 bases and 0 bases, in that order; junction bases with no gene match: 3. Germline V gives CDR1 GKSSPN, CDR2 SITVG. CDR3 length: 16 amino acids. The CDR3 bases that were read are TGTGCCTGGAGTCTAAGGACTGGGGGTAGTCAAAACACCTTGTAC. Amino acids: CAWSLRTGGSQNTLY. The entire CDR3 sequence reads CAWSLRTGGSQNTLYF. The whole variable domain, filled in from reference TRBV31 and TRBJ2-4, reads AQTIHQWPVAEIKAVGSPLSLGCTIKGKSSPNLYWYWQATGGTLQQLFYSITVGQVESVVQLNLSASRPKDDQFILSTEKLLLSHSGFYLCAWSLRTGGSQNTLYFGAGTRLSVL.